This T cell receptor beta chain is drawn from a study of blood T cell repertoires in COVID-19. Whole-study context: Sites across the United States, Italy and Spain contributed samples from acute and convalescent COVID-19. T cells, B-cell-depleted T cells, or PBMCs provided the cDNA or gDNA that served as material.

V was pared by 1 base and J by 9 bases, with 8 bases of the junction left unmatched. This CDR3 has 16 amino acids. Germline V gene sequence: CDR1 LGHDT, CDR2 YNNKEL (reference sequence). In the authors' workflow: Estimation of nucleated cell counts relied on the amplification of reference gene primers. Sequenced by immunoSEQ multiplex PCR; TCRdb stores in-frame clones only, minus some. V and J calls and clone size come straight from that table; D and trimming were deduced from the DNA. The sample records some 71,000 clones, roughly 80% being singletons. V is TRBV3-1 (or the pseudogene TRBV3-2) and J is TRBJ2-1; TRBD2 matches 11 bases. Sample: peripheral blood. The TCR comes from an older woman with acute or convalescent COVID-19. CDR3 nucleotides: TGTGCCAGCAGCCAAGGATTTCCAACTAGCGGGGGTGAGCAGTTCTTC. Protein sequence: CASSQGFPTSGGEQFF.